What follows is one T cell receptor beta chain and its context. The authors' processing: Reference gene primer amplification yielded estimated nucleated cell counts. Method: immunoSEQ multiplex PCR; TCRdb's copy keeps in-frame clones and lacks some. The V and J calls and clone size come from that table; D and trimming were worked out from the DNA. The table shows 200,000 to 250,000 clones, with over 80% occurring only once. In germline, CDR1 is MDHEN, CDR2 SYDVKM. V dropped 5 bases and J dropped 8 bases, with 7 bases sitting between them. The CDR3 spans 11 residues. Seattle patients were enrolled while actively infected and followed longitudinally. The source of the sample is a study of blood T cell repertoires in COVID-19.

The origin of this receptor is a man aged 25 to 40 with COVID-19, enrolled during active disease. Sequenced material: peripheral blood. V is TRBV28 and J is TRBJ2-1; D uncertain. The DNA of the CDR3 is TGTGCCAGCAGTCCACTACATGAGCAGTTCTTC. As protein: CASSPLHEQFF.